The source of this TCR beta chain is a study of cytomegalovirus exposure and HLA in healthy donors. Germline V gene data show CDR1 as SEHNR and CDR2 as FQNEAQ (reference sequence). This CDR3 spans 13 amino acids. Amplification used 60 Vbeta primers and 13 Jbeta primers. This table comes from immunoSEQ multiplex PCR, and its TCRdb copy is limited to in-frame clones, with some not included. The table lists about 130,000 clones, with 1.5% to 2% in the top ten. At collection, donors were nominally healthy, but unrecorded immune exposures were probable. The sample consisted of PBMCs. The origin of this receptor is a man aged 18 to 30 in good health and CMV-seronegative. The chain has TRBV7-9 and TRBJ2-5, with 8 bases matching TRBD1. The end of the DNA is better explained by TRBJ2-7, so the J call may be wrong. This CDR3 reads CASSTDRGHEQYF. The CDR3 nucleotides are TGTGCCAGCAGCACCGACAGGGGTCACGAGCAGTACTTC.